This T cell receptor beta chain was profiled in a study of regulatory T cells in long-lasting Graves disease. V dropped 0 bases and J dropped 6 bases, with 11 bases sitting between them. CDR1 and CDR2 from the germline V gene are SGHTS and YDEGEE. CDR3 length: 14 amino acids. This clonotype was detected ten times or more. Library construction for TCR beta used iRepertoire HTBI primers and Arm-PCR of CDR3 regions. TCRdb reanalysed the multiplex PCR reads using MiXCR and keeps one entry per CDR3 protein. The sample holds some 250,000 distinct CDR3 sequences, around 20% seen once. Time point in this sample: newly diagnosed GD, antithyroid drugs for less than 3 months. Following extraction of RNA from PBMCs, that RNA was used to make the TCR library.

The TCR sequence derives from a female donor with Graves disease. The gene calls are TRBV5-8 and TRBJ2-3; TRBD1 is a possible D gene (5 bases). Sequenced here: peripheral blood mononuclear cells (PBMCs), sampled at new diagnosis, from a patient treated with antithyroid drugs. The CDR3 protein is CASSLEDMSDTQYF. The CDR3 region has the DNA TGTGCCAGCAGCTTGGAGGACATGTCCGATACGCAGTATTTT.